This T cell receptor (beta chain) appears in the sequencing data of a study of T cell repertoires in cytomegalovirus infection. For the study at large: Both a matching HLA type and CMV infection were indicated by public TCR beta signatures. Study-wide points: CMV-specific HLA-C-restricted TCR beta clonotypes dominated the ex vivo response.

TCRdb re-analysed the reads in MiXCR, keeping a single row per CDR3 protein. The sample records over 450,000 distinct CDR3 sequences, around 11% being singletons. Germline loops: CDR1 MDHEN, CDR2 SYDVKM. The CDR3 length is 16 residues. Trimming took 5 bases from V and 5 from J; bases not matched to a gene: 8. In its sample, this clonotype was seen many times. As yet, its antigen is unknown. Sequenced: PBMCs. The sequence was obtained from a human donor in good health (CMV status not recorded). Some clones in this sample may be carry-over from other donors' samples. The chain joins TRBV28 to TRBJ2-2, with 10 bases that match TRBD1. CDR3: CASSPHDRGLTGELFF. The CDR3 DNA reads TGTGCCAGCAGTCCCCATGACAGGGGGCTTACCGGGGAGCTGTTTTTT.